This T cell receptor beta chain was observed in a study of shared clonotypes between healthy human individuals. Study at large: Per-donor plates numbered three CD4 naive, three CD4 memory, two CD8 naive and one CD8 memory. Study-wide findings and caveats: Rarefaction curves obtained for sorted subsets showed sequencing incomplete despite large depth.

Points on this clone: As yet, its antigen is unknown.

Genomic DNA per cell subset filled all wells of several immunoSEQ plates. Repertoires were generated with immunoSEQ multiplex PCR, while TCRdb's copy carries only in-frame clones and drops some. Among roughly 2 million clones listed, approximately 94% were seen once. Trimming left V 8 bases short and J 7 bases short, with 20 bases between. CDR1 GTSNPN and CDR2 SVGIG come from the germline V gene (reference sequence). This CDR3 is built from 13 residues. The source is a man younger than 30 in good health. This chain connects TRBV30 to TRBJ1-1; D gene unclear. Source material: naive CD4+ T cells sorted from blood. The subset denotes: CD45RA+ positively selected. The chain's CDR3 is CARKNEGKGEAFF. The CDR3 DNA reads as TGTGCCAGAAAAAACGAGGGAAAGGGTGAAGCTTTCTTT.